Presented here are 8 T cell receptor beta chains from one specimen sequenced in a study of siplizumab effects on memory and regulatory T cells. The method was immunoSEQ multiplex PCR; TCRdb's version includes in-frame clones alone and lacks a portion of them. The sample holds about 72,000 clones, about 90% seen once. The sample comprised CD8+ T cells sorted from blood. The source is a human donor in good health.

The gene calls are TRBV19 and TRBJ2-1, with D possibly being TRBD2 (5 bases). Germline CDR1 reads LNHDA; CDR2 reads SQIVND (reference sequence). V lost 3 bases to trimming and J lost 5 bases, with 5 bases between them. The CDR3 contains 12 residues. CDR3 in amino acids: CASSIGDNEQFF. CDR3 DNA sequence: TGTGCCAGTAGTATCGGGGACAATGAGCAGTTCTTC.

CDR3 region: CASRLAIRVSPLNTEAFF. For the CDR3, the DNA is TGTGCAAGTCGCTTAGCCATCAGGGTTTCACCTTTAAACACTGAAGCTTTCTTT. The chain couples TRBV12-2 to TRBJ1-1; the table calls TRBD1, which could not be checked here. TRBV12-2 is a pseudogene locus. The CDR3 covers 18 residues.

This clone was observed once. V usage is TRBV15 and J usage is TRBJ2-5; weak D call: TRBD1 (7 bases). This CDR3 has 17 residues. Trimming removed 3 bases at V and 2 bases at J, with 19 bases between. CDR1 and CDR2 from the germline V gene are LNHNV and YYDKDF (reference sequence). CDR3 sequence: CATSRRYRGGPQETQYF. In nucleotides, the CDR3 is TGTGCCACCAGCAGGCGATACAGGGGAGGCCCGCAAGAGACCCAGTACTTC. Complete variable domain (other parts from reference TRBV15 and TRBJ2-5): DAMVIQNPRYQVTQFGKPVTLSCSQTLNHNVMYWYQQKSSQAPKLLFHYYDKDFNNEADTPDNFQSRRPNTSFCFLDIRSPGLGDTAMYLCATSRRYRGGPQETQYFGPGTRLLVL.

This sequence joins TRBV14 and TRBJ2-1; TRBD1 is a possible D gene (5 bases). Trimming shortened V by 0 bases and J by 8 bases, and 14 bases separated the two germline ends. Per germline, CDR1 SGHDN and CDR2 FVKESK. The CDR3 is 15 residues long. The DNA for the CDR3 is TGTGCCAGCAGCCAAGAAATGGTTAGCAGGGATGAGCAGTTCTTC. It specifies CASSQEMVSRDEQFF.

This clone was seen just once. This rearrangement joins TRBV27 to TRBJ2-1, with D possibly TRBD1 on 5 matching bases. V was clipped by 9 bases and J by 7 bases, with 13 bases between them. Germline V gene data show CDR1 as MNHEY and CDR2 as SMNVEV (reference sequence). This CDR3 comprises 12 residues. In DNA, the CDR3 is TGTGCCAGTCACCATAGGGGAAATGAGCAGTTCTTC. This gives the protein CASHHRGNEQFF.

The chain uses TRBV27 and TRBJ2-7; D is uncertain. V shed 3 bases and J shed 0 bases, with 12 bases lying between them. Looked up from germline, CDR1 is MNHEY and CDR2 is SMNVEV (reference sequence). This CDR3 is 15 amino acids long. DNA of the CDR3: TGTGCCAGCAGTTTTTATCCGAGTAGCTCCTACGAGCAGTACTTC. It codes for CASSFYPSSSYEQYF.

J is TRBJ1-2 and V is TRBV9; no clear D gene. The CDR3 is 13 residues long. The V gene's germline CDR1 is SGDLS and CDR2 YYNGEE. The V end was cut by 3 bases, the J end by 8 bases, with 14 bases between. In DNA, the CDR3 is TGTGCCAGCAGCGGTCGACCCCTCAGCGGCTACACCTTC. Amino acids: CASSGRPLSGYTF.

The CDR3 DNA sequence: TGTGCCAGCAGCTCGCCCTCTGGCGGGGGGGCCGTAGATACGCAGTATTTT. Amino acid sequence: CASSSPSGGGAVDTQYF. The rearrangement uses TRBV13 and TRBJ2-3, with 9 bases fitting TRBD2. The CDR3 totals 17 residues. Germline CDR1 and CDR2: PRHDT and FYEKMQ (reference sequence). With 4 bases clipped from V and 5 bases from J, the junction kept 13 bases outside the gene matches.